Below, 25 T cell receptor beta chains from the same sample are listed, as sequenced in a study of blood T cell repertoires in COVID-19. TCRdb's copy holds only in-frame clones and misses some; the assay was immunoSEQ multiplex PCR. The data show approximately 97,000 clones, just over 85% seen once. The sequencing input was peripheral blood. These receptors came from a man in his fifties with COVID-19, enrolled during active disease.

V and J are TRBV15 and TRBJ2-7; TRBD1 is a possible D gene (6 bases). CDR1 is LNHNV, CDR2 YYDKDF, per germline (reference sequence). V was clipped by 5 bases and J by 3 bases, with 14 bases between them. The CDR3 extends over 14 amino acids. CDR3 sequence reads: CATSYGQTNYEQYF. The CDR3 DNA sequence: TGTGCCACCAGCTATGGACAGACGAACTACGAGCAGTACTTC.

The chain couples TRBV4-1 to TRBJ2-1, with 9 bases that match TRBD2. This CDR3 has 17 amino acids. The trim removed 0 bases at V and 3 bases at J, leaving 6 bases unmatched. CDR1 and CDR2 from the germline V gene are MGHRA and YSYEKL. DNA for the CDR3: TGCGCCAGCAGCCAAGATCCCCAGCGGGGGGTCTACAATGAGCAGTTCTTC. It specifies CASSQDPQRGVYNEQFF.

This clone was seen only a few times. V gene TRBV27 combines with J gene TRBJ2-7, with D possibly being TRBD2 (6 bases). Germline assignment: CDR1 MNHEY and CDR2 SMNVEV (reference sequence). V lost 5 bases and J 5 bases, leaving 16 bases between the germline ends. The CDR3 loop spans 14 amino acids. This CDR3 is CASSPGDPKHEQYF. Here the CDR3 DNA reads TGTGCCAGCAGTCCGGGGGACCCTAAGCACGAGCAGTACTTC.

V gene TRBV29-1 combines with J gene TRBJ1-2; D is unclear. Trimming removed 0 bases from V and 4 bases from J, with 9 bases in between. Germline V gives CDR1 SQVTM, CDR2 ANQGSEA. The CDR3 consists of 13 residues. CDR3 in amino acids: CSVEDRVGYGYTF. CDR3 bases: TGCAGCGTTGAAGACCGGGTTGGCTATGGCTACACCTTC.

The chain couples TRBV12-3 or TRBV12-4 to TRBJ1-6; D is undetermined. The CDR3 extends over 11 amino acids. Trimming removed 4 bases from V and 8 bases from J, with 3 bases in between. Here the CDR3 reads CASSSYSPLHF. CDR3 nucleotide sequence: TGTGCCAGCAGTTCTTATTCACCCCTCCACTTT.

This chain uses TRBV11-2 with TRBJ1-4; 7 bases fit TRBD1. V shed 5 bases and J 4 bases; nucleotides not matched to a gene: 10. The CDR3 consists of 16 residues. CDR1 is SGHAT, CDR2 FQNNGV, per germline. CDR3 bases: TGTGCCAGCAGCCGACAGGGCTCTACCTATAATGAAAAACTGTTTTTT. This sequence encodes CASSRQGSTYNEKLFF.

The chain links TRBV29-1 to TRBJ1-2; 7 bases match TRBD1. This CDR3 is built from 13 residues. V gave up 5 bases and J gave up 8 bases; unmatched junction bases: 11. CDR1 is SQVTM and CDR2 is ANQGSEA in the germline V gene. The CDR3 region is CSVTNTGVGGYTF. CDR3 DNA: TGCAGCGTTACCAACACAGGGGTAGGAGGCTACACCTTC.

The CDR3 DNA sequence: TGCGCCAGCAGCCAAGTCTCAGGGGGTTCTGGAAACACCATATATTTT. It encodes CASSQVSGGSGNTIYF. V usage is TRBV4-1 and J usage is TRBJ1-3; 7 bases fit TRBD1. V was pared by 1 base and J by 1 base, with 4 bases of the junction left unmatched. The germline V gene encodes CDR1 MGHRA and CDR2 YSYEKL. The CDR3 totals 16 residues.

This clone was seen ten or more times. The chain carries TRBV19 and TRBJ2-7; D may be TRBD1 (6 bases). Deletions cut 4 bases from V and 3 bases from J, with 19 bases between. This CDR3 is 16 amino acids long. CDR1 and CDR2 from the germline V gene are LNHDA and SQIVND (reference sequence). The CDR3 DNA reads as TGTGCCAGTAGTAGCTTTACAGGGAACTCCGGCTACGAGCAGTACTTC. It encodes CASSSFTGNSGYEQYF.

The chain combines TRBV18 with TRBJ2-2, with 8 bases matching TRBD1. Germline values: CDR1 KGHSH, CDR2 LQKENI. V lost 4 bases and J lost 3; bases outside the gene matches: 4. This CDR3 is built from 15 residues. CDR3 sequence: CASSLGQGDTGELFF. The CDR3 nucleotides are TGTGCCAGCTCACTAGGACAGGGAGACACCGGGGAGCTGTTTTTT. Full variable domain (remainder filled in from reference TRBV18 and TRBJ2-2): NAGVMQNPRHLVRRRGQEARLRCSPMKGHSHVYWYRQLPEEGLKFMVYLQKENIIDESGMPKERFSAEFPKEGPSILRIQQVVRGDSAAYFCASSLGQGDTGELFFGEGSRLTVL.

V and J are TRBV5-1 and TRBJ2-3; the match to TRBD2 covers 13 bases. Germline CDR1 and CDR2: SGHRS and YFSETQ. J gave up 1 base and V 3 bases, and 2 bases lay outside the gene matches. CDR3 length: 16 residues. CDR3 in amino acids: CASSSGLAGGTDTQYF. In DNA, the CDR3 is TGCGCCAGCAGCTCAGGACTAGCGGGGGGCACAGATACGCAGTATTTT. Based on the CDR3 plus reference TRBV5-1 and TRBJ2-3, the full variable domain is KAGVTQTPRYLIKTRGQQVTLSCSPISGHRSVSWYQQTPGQGLQFLFEYFSETQRNKGNFPGRFSGRQFSNSRSEMNVSTLELGDSALYLCASSSGLAGGTDTQYFGPGTRLTVL.

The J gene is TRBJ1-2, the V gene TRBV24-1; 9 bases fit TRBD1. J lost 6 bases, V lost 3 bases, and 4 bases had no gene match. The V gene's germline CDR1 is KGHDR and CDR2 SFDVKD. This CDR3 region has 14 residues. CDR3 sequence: CATSDTWTGDGYTF. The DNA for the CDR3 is TGTGCCACCAGTGATACCTGGACAGGGGATGGCTACACCTTC.

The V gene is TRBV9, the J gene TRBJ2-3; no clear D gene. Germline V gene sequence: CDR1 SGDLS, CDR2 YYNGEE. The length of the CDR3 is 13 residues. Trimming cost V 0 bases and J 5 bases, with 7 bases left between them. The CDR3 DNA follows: TGTGCCAGCAGCGTAGACAAGCGAGATACGCAGTATTTT. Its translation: CASSVDKRDTQYF.

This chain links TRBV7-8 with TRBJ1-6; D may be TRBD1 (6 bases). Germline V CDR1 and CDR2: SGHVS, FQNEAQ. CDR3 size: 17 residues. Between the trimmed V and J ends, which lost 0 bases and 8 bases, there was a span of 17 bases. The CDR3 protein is CASSLAKRTVNYSPLHF. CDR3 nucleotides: TGTGCCAGCAGCTTAGCTAAAAGGACAGTGAATTATTCACCCCTCCACTTT.

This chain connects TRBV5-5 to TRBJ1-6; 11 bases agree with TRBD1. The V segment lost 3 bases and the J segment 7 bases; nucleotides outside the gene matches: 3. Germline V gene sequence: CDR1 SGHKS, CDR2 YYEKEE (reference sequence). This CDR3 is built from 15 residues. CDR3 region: CASSWGQGGNSPLHF. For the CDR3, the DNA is TGTGCCAGCAGCTGGGGACAGGGGGGGAATTCACCCCTCCACTTT.

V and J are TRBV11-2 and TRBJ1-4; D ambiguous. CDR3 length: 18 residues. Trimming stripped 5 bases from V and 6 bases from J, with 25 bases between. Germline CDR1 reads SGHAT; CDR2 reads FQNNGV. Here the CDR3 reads CASSKDFWAGPRDEKLFF. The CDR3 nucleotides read TGTGCCAGCAGCAAGGACTTTTGGGCTGGCCCGCGGGATGAAAAACTGTTTTTT. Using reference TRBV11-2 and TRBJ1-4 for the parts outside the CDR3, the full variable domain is EAGVAQSPRYKIIEKRQSVAFWCNPISGHATLYWYQQILGQGPKLLIQFQNNGVVDDSQLPKDRFSAERLKGVDSTLKIQPAKLEDSAVYLCASSKDFWAGPRDEKLFFGSGTQLSVL.

The CDR3 sequence is CAWKNRDRRLYGYTF. As DNA, the CDR3 is TGTGCCTGGAAAAACCGGGACAGACGTCTGTATGGCTACACCTTC. The chain couples TRBV30 to TRBJ1-2, with 7 bases aligning to TRBD1. This CDR3 contains 15 residues. Germline-derived CDR1 and CDR2 are GTSNPN and SVGIG (reference sequence). The ends lost 4 bases at V and 5 bases at J; junction bases unmatched: 13.

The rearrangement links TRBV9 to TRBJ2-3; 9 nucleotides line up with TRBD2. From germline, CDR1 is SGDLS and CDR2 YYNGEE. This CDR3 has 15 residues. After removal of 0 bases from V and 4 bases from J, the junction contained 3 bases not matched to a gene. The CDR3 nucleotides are TGTGCCAGCAGCGTAGGGTCTAGCGGGGCAGATACGCAGTATTTT. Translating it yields CASSVGSSGADTQYF.

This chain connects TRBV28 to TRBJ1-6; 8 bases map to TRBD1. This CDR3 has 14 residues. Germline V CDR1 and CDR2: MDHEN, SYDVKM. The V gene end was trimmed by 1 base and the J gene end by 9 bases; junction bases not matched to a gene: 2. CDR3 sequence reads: CASSLYRGGSPLHF. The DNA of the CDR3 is TGTGCCAGCAGTTTATACAGGGGGGGTTCACCCCTCCACTTT.

The CDR3 region is CASSPTGTGNTIYF. The DNA of the CDR3 is TGCGCCAGCAGCCCAACAGGGACTGGAAACACCATATATTTT. The chain has TRBV5-1 and TRBJ1-3, with a tentative D call TRBD1 (6 bases). V lost 4 bases to trimming and J lost 2 bases, with 10 bases between them. The germline gives CDR1 SGHRS, CDR2 YFSETQ. The CDR3 is 14 amino acids. The full variable domain, its missing parts supplied by reference TRBV5-1 and TRBJ1-3, is KAGVTQTPRYLIKTRGQQVTLSCSPISGHRSVSWYQQTPGQGLQFLFEYFSETQRNKGNFPGRFSGRQFSNSRSEMNVSTLELGDSALYLCASSPTGTGNTIYFGEGSWLTVV.

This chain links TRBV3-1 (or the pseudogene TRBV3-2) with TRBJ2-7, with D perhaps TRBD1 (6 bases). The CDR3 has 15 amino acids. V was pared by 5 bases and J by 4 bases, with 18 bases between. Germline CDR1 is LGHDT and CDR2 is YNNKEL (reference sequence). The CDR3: CASSWDNRRRYEQYF. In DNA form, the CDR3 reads TGTGCCAGCAGCTGGGACAACCGAAGAAGGTACGAGCAGTACTTC.

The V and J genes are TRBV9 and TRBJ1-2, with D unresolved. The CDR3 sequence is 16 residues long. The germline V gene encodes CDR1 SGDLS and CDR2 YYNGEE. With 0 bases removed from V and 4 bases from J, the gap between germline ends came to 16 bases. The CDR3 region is CASSVDHSMVGYGYTF. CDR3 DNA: TGTGCCAGCAGCGTAGATCACTCAATGGTCGGCTATGGCTACACCTTC.

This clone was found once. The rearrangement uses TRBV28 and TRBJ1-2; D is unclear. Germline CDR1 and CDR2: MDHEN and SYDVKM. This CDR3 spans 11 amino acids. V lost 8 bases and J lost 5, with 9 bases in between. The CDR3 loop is CASHAEYGYTF. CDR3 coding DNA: TGTGCCAGCCATGCTGAGTATGGCTACACCTTC.

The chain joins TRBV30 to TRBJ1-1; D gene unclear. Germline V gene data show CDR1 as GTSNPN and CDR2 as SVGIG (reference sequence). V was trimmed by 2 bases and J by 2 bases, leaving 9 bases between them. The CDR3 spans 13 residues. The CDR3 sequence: CAWSPNFNTEAFF. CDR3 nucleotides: TGTGCCTGGAGTCCAAACTTTAACACTGAAGCTTTCTTT.

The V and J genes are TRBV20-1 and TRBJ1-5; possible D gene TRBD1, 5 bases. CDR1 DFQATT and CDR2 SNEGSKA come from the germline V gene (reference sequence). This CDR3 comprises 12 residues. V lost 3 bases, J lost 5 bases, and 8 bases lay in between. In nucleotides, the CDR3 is TGCAGTGCTAGTCCGGGGGATCAGCCCCAGCATTTT. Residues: CSASPGDQPQHF.